These T cell receptor beta chains were read from a single sample in a study of blood T cell repertoires in COVID-19. This table comes from immunoSEQ multiplex PCR, and its TCRdb copy is limited to in-frame clones, with some not included. This sample has about 64,000 clones, with 85% to 90% found just once. Material: peripheral blood. The receptor set was obtained from a man aged 50 or older with active COVID-19. Each CDR3 is given with its conserved first and last residue. D genes are given only for firm matches.

v_gene,j_gene,d_gene,CDR3nt,CDR3aa
TRBV4-1,TRBJ1-3,NA,TGCGCCAGCAGCCAAGGAGTAGGGAGCTCTGGAAACACCATATATTTT,CASSQGVGSSGNTIYF
TRBV5-1,TRBJ2-3,TRBD2,TGCGCCGGCAGCCTCGGGGCGGGGGGGCTCACAGATACGCAGTATTTT,CAGSLGAGGLTDTQYF
TRBV7-8,TRBJ1-4,TRBD1,TGTGCCAGCAGCTTAGCGGGACAGGTCTCTCGGGAAAAACTGTTTTTT,CASSLAGQVSREKLFF
TRBV24-1,TRBJ2-1,NA,TGTGCCACCAGTGACCTTAGCGGAGAACCCTCCTACAATGAGCAGTTCTTC,CATSDLSGEPSYNEQFF
TRBV3-1/TRBV3-2,TRBJ1-1,NA,TGTGCCAGCAGCCAGCACTCTTTCACAGGGTTGGCTGAAGCTTTCTTT,CASSQHSFTGLAEAFF
TRBV4-1,TRBJ2-3,TRBD1,TGCGCCAGCAGCCAAGGACAGGGCCGAACCGGCGATACGCAGTATTTT,CASSQGQGRTGDTQYF
TRBV5-1,TRBJ2-7,NA,TGCGCCAGCAGCTTGGCCGGACATGGGGAGGACGAGCAGTACTTC,CASSLAGHGEDEQYF
TRBV5-8,TRBJ1-4,NA,TGTGCCAGCAGCTTGGGAAGAACGACGCCCTGGAGTGAAAAACTGTTTTTT,CASSLGRTTPWSEKLFF
TRBV7-9,TRBJ1-1,NA,TGTGCCAGCAGCCCCGGCAGAGCAGGGATGAACACTGAAGCTTTCTTT,CASSPGRAGMNTEAFF
TRBV6-2/TRBV6-3,TRBJ2-7,TRBD1,TGTGCCAGCAGCTTACAGGGGGGATCGGGCTACGAGCAGTACTTC,CASSLQGGSGYEQYF
TRBV27,TRBJ1-1,NA,TGTGCCAGCCTTTCCCTGACAGGCCTGAACACTGAAGCTTTCTTT,CASLSLTGLNTEAFF
TRBV20-1,TRBJ1-4,NA,TGCAGTGCTAGTTCCGGTATTGCAACTAATGAAAAACTGTTTTTT,CSASSGIATNEKLFF
TRBV5-1,TRBJ2-1,NA,TGCGCCAGCAGCTTGGGAGGGTACTCCTACAATGAGCAGTTCTTC,CASSLGGYSYNEQFF
TRBV27,TRBJ2-3,NA,TGTGCCAGCATTTCTCGGTGGGGCAGGGCGGCAGATACGCAGTATTTT,CASISRWGRAADTQYF
TRBV4-1,TRBJ2-1,NA,TGCGCCAGCAGGCCAAGTCTGGGGGGCTCCTACAATGAGCAGTTCTTC,CASRPSLGGSYNEQFF
TRBV5-1,TRBJ2-6,TRBD1,TGCGCCAGTGGGACAGGGGGGAGTACAGGGGCCAACGTCCTGACTTTC,CASGTGGSTGANVLTF
TRBV6-5,TRBJ2-1,NA,TGTGCCAGCAGCGATGACAGGAGCTCCTACAATGAGCAGTTCTTC,CASSDDRSSYNEQFF
TRBV7-3,TRBJ2-2,NA,TGTGCCAGCAGCTTAGTTGGTCAGGGGATCACCGGGGAGCTGTTTTTT,CASSLVGQGITGELFF
TRBV6-5,TRBJ2-7,NA,TGTGCCAGCAGTTACTCTGCCAGCGGAGGGTACGAGCAGTACTTC,CASSYSASGGYEQYF
TRBV10-2,TRBJ2-7,NA,TGCGCCAGCAGTCGGACTACGGGGCAGTACTTC,CASSRTTGQYF
TRBV5-6,TRBJ2-2,NA,TGTGCCAGCAGCCCCCGGGACTTATACACCGGGGAGCTGTTTTTT,CASSPRDLYTGELFF
TRBV9,TRBJ1-6,NA,TGTGCCAGCAGCGTAGAACAGCCTTATAATTCACCCCTCCACTTT,CASSVEQPYNSPLHF
TRBV5-5,TRBJ2-7,NA,TGTGCCAGCAGCTTCGGGGGTTTCAACGTCGGCTCCTACGAGCAGTACTTC,CASSFGGFNVGSYEQYF
TRBV27,TRBJ2-7,NA,TGTGCCAGCAGTCATAAGCTGACAGGCTACGAGCAGTACTTC,CASSHKLTGYEQYF
TRBV5-1,TRBJ2-3,TRBD2,TGCGCCAGCAGCTTGGGAACGGGAGGCGCAGATACGCAGTATTTT,CASSLGTGGADTQYF
TRBV5-1,TRBJ2-3,NA,TGCGCCAGCAGCTCCAAGGTGAGGAGAGGGCGCACAGATACGCAGTATTTT,CASSSKVRRGRTDTQYF
TRBV11-3,TRBJ2-1,TRBD2,TGTGCCAGCAGCTCACGCGGGGGGATCGATGAGCAGTTCTTC,CASSSRGGIDEQFF
TRBV3-1/TRBV3-2,TRBJ1-6,TRBD1,TGTGCCAGCAGCCCAGGGACAGGGAAGGGTTTGAACTCACCCCTCCACTTT,CASSPGTGKGLNSPLHF
TRBV4-1,TRBJ1-2,NA,TGCGCCAGCAGCCACGCGGGTGGGGAGGATGGCTACACCTTC,CASSHAGGEDGYTF
TRBV7-2,TRBJ2-7,NA,TGTGCCAGCAGCCGTTCGGGAGTTAGCGACTCCAGCTACGAGCAGTACTTC,CASSRSGVSDSSYEQYF
TRBV28,TRBJ2-1,TRBD1,TGTGCCAGCAGTTACACAGGGGTAAGGTCCTACAATGAGCAGTTCTTC,CASSYTGVRSYNEQFF
TRBV4-2,TRBJ2-1,TRBD2,TGTGCCAGCAGCCAAGATCACGGGACTAGCGGGACAGACAATGAGCAGTTCTTC,CASSQDHGTSGTDNEQFF
TRBV11-2,TRBJ2-3,NA,TGTGCCAGCAGCCCCCAGCCGGGGGTAGATACGCAGTATTTT,CASSPQPGVDTQYF
TRBV28,TRBJ1-1,NA,TGTGCCAGCAGCGGGCGGGAAACTGAAGCTTTCTTT,CASSGRETEAFF